These 27 T cell receptor beta chains were sequenced from one sample in a study of T cell responses to AZD1222 COVID-19 vaccine. The repertoire was sequenced with immunoSEQ multiplex PCR; TCRdb's copy has only in-frame clones and lacks some. The sample gives 120,000 to 150,000 clones, approximately 90% of which show up once; just over 5.5% is in the top ten. The source was peripheral blood, collected on day 0 of AZD1222 vaccination. The receptors come from an adult in good health.

CDR3 sequence reads: CASSSGGSGNTIYF. The CDR3 DNA is TGTGCCAGTAGTAGTGGCGGCTCTGGAAACACCATATATTTT. J is TRBJ1-3 and V is TRBV19; D call uncertain. V shed 4 bases and J shed 0 bases, with 7 bases lying between them. Germline CDR1 LNHDA, CDR2 SQIVND (reference sequence). This CDR3 contains 14 residues.

CDR3 in DNA: TGTGCCAGCAGCGTACGGGCCGATCAGCCCCAGCATTTT. This gives the protein CASSVRADQPQHF. The genes are TRBV6-5 and TRBJ1-5; D ambiguous. The germline V gene has CDR1 MNHEY and CDR2 SVGAGI. The CDR3 contains 13 residues. The ends were cut back, 6 bases at V and 5 bases at J, with 11 bases in the middle.

V and J are TRBV28 and TRBJ1-2, with D tentatively TRBD1 (5 bases). Trimming removed 2 bases at V and 8 bases at J, with 12 bases between. Germline V gene data show CDR1 as MDHEN and CDR2 as SYDVKM. CDR3 length equals 13 residues. CDR3 nucleotide sequence: TGTGCCAGCAGTTTACGGGACCCCCACGGCTACACCTTC. Protein sequence: CASSLRDPHGYTF.

The CDR3 region is CAWRIQGTYGYTF. For the CDR3, the DNA is TGTGCCTGGAGGATACAGGGGACCTATGGCTACACCTTC. The V call is TRBV30, the J call TRBJ1-2; 7 bases match TRBD1. The junction had 5 bases not matched to a gene; V was cut back by 3 bases and J by 4 bases. The V gene's germline CDR1 is GTSNPN and CDR2 SVGIG (reference sequence). The CDR3 is 13 amino acids.

The rearrangement uses TRBV24-1 and TRBJ1-1; D is perhaps TRBD1 (6 bases). The CDR3 contains 14 residues. The germline CDR1 and CDR2 sequences are KGHDR and SFDVKD. V lost 7 bases and J lost 3, with 14 bases in between. The CDR3: CATRYRVGDTEAFF. The CDR3 region has the DNA TGTGCCACCAGATACAGGGTAGGGGACACTGAAGCTTTCTTT.

The sample holds a few counts of this clone. This chain connects TRBV7-8 to TRBJ2-1; the D gene is possibly TRBD2 (6 bases). Trimming took off 2 bases at V and 5 bases at J, with 10 bases between the two ends. The length of the CDR3 is 14 residues. Germline CDR1 is SGHVS and CDR2 is FQNEAQ. CDR3 residues: CASSLPAGHNEQFF. CDR3 sequence (DNA): TGTGCCAGCAGCTTACCAGCGGGCCACAATGAGCAGTTCTTC.

The chain links TRBV4-3 to TRBJ1-6; D perhaps matches TRBD1 (5 bases). The CDR3 runs to 13 residues. Deletions cut 3 bases from V and 7 bases from J, with 7 bases between. CDR1 is LGHNA, CDR2 YSLEER, per germline. In DNA, the CDR3 is TGCGCCAGCAGCCAGGCAGGGAATTCACCCCTCCACTTT. Translation: CASSQAGNSPLHF.

DNA of the CDR3: TGTGCCAGTAGTAGTAGGAACTGGGGGGATAGCAATCAGCCCCAGCATTTT. It is translated as CASSSRNWGDSNQPQHF. The V gene is TRBV19, the J gene TRBJ1-5; TRBD1 might be the D (5 bases). The germline CDR1 and CDR2 sequences are LNHDA and SQIVND (reference sequence). This CDR3 comprises 17 residues. Trimming pared 4 bases from V and 0 bases from J, leaving 16 bases between.

V is TRBV7-8 and J is TRBJ1-5; D remains ambiguous. This CDR3 comprises 16 residues. V was shortened by 5 bases and J by 2 bases, with 16 bases between the two germline ends. Germline CDR1 SGHVS, CDR2 FQNEAQ. CDR3 nucleotide sequence: TGTGCCAGCAGCCGAGGTCCGGGGTTAGGCAATCAGCCCCAGCATTTT. This encodes CASSRGPGLGNQPQHF.

The chain links TRBV15 to TRBJ2-1; no reliable D call. The CDR3 extends over 14 amino acids. Germline V gene sequence: CDR1 LNHNV, CDR2 YYDKDF (reference sequence). With 5 bases removed from V and 8 bases from J, the gap between germline ends came to 16 bases. CDR3 amino acids: CATSRRPHHDEQFF. DNA for the CDR3: TGTGCCACCAGCCGCAGGCCCCATCACGATGAGCAGTTCTTC.

The chain is built from TRBV30 and TRBJ2-4; D tentatively reads TRBD1 or TRBD2 (5 bases each). CDR1 is GTSNPN, CDR2 SVGIG, per germline (reference sequence). Trimming removed 0 bases from V and 4 bases from J, with 10 bases in between. CDR3 length: 14 residues. The CDR3 sequence: CAWSVGPIKNIQYF. In DNA, the CDR3 is TGTGCCTGGAGTGTGGGACCGATTAAAAACATTCAGTACTTC.

This clone was detected only once. The genes are TRBV19 and TRBJ2-4, with D tentatively TRBD1 (5 bases). V was pared by 6 bases and J by 6 bases, with 12 bases between. The CDR3 is 13 residues long. Per the germline V gene, CDR1 is LNHDA and CDR2 is SQIVND (reference sequence). This CDR3 reads CASRQGIINIQYF. The CDR3 bases are TGTGCCAGTAGGCAGGGAATTATAAACATTCAGTACTTC.

The chain carries TRBV5-4 and TRBJ2-1, with D hard to call. Trimming stripped 4 bases from V and 7 bases from J, with 12 bases between. Germline V gene data show CDR1 as SGHNT and CDR2 as YYREEE (reference sequence). CDR3 size: 13 residues. CDR3 loop: CASSQLEKNEQFF. The CDR3 nucleotides read TGTGCCAGCAGCCAACTTGAGAAGAATGAGCAGTTCTTC.

The chain is built from TRBV19 and TRBJ2-7, with 7 bases matching TRBD2. Germline CDR1 and CDR2: LNHDA and SQIVND (reference sequence). This CDR3 contains 13 residues. Trimming cost V 7 bases and J 3 bases; bases outside gene matches: 6. This CDR3 reads CASNAGANYEQYF. The DNA for the CDR3 is TGTGCCAGTAACGCGGGAGCCAACTACGAGCAGTACTTC.

The V and J genes are TRBV10-3 and TRBJ2-2; D tentatively reads TRBD1 or TRBD2 (5 bases each). This CDR3 comprises 16 residues. V was cut by 0 bases and J by 4 bases, with 12 bases left in between. Looked up from germline, CDR1 is ENHRY and CDR2 is SYGVKD. The CDR3, as DNA: TGTGCCATCAGTGAGTCCCGGGGCCCGTCCACCGGGGAGCTGTTTTTT. As protein: CAISESRGPSTGELFF.

This rearrangement joins TRBV7-2 to TRBJ1-1; the D gene is possibly TRBD1 (6 bases). Germline assignment: CDR1 SGHTA and CDR2 FQGNSA. Trimming shortened V by 2 bases and J by 4 bases, and 14 bases separated the two germline ends. The CDR3 length is 15 residues. This CDR3 is CASSLWRRGTTEAFF. In nucleotides, the CDR3 is TGTGCCAGCAGCTTATGGCGGAGGGGGACCACTGAAGCTTTCTTT. Full variable domain (remainder filled in from reference TRBV7-2 and TRBJ1-1): GAGVSQSPSNKVTEKGKDVELRCDPISGHTALYWYRQSLGQGLEFLIYFQGNSAPDKSGLPSDRFSAERTGGSVSTLTIQRTQQEDSAVYLCASSLWRRGTTEAFFGQGTRLTVV.

The V and J genes are TRBV9 and TRBJ1-6; D is uncertain. V gave up 0 bases and J gave up 6 bases, with 7 bases separating them. The CDR3 loop spans 14 amino acids. Germline CDR1 reads SGDLS; CDR2 reads YYNGEE. CDR3 in DNA: TGTGCCAGCAGCGTAGCGGGAAGTAATTCACCCCTCCACTTT. As protein: CASSVAGSNSPLHF.

As to this clone: The junction shows a germline mismatch at one end, possibly a read error. The chain carries TRBV11-2 and TRBJ2-2; D is perhaps TRBD2 (7 bases). CDR3 length equals 14 residues. Germline V gene lookup returns CDR1 SGHAT and CDR2 FQNNGV. CDR3 bases: TGCGTCTGTAGGAGCGGGACACAGAGCCGGGAGCTGTTTTTT. Amino acids: CVCRSGTQSRELFF.

This chain joins TRBV29-1 and TRBJ2-3; TRBD2 matches 9 bases. Germline assignment: CDR1 SQVTM and CDR2 ANQGSEA. CDR3 size: 15 residues. Unmatched junction bases numbered 7, after V lost 6 bases and J lost 0 bases. The CDR3 DNA follows: TGCAGCGTAGTTACTAGCGGGCCAAGCACAGATACGCAGTATTTT. It yields the protein CSVVTSGPSTDTQYF.

For the CDR3, the DNA is TGCGCCAGCAGCCCCAACCCCGGAGGGGGGATGAACACTGAAGCTTTCTTT. Translation gives CASSPNPGGGMNTEAFF. V gene TRBV4-3 combines with J gene TRBJ1-1, with a possible D match to TRBD1 (6 bases). The V and J ends lost 4 bases and 0 bases respectively, with 18 bases between them. The V gene's germline CDR1 is LGHNA and CDR2 YSLEER. This CDR3 comprises 17 residues.

V and J are TRBV7-9 and TRBJ1-3, with unresolved D. V was trimmed by 0 bases and J by 3 bases, leaving 9 bases between them. The CDR3 runs to 15 residues. Germline CDR1 SEHNR, CDR2 FQNEAQ (reference sequence). The CDR3 sequence: CASSLARGGGNTIYF. CDR3 coding DNA: TGTGCCAGCAGCTTAGCGAGAGGCGGTGGAAACACCATATATTTT.

This clone was seen a single time. The chain uses TRBV9 and TRBJ2-5; D is undetermined. The CDR3 runs to 13 residues. Trimming removed 4 bases at V and 5 bases at J, with 12 bases between. Germline V CDR1 and CDR2: SGDLS, YYNGEE. CDR3 bases: TGTGCCAGCAGCCTCCAGATGGGTGAGACCCAGTACTTC. This gives the protein CASSLQMGETQYF.

The chain carries TRBV10-3 and TRBJ1-5, with a possible D match to TRBD1 (6 bases). The CDR3 covers 14 residues. Germline V gene lookup returns CDR1 ENHRY and CDR2 SYGVKD. V lost 10 bases and J lost 2, with 15 bases in between. CDR3 region: CATHEGGGNQPQHF. In DNA form, the CDR3 reads TGTGCCACCCACGAGGGGGGTGGCAATCAGCCCCAGCATTTT.

The rearrangement joins TRBV7-2 to TRBJ2-2, with D possibly matching TRBD2 (5 bases). The CDR3 length is 15 residues. Trimming removed 7 bases at V and 1 base at J, with 13 bases between. The germline CDR1 and CDR2 sequences are SGHTA and FQGNSA. The CDR3 DNA sequence: TGTGCCAGCACCCCACGCGGGTTGAACACCGGGGAGCTGTTTTTT. Translation gives CASTPRGLNTGELFF.

This clone has just one count. The chain employs TRBV6-1 and TRBJ1-6; no definite D call. The germline CDR1 and CDR2 sequences are MNHNS and SASEGT. This CDR3 region has 14 residues. Trimming stripped 2 bases from V and 8 bases from J, with 10 bases between. The CDR3 sequence is CASSEMAVYSPLHF. The CDR3 DNA sequence: TGTGCCAGCAGTGAAATGGCAGTTTATTCACCCCTCCACTTT.

Here the CDR3 reads CASSPRDRPYEQYF. The CDR3 DNA follows: TGTGCCAGCAGTCCCCGGGACAGACCCTACGAGCAGTACTTC. The chain has TRBV6-6 and TRBJ2-7; 7 bases are shared with TRBD1. The germline gives CDR1 MNHNY, CDR2 SVGAGI (reference sequence). With 5 bases clipped from V and 2 bases from J, the junction kept 6 bases outside the gene matches. The CDR3 spans 14 residues.

V gene TRBV7-9 combines with J gene TRBJ2-2; TRBD2 is a possible D gene (5 bases). The CDR3 has 13 amino acids. Trimming stripped 4 bases from V and 7 bases from J, with 10 bases between. CDR1 and CDR2 (germline): SEHNR, FQNEAQ (reference sequence). The CDR3 coding sequence is TGTGCCAGCAGCTCGGACTTCGGCGGGGAGCTGTTTTTT. It encodes CASSSDFGGELFF.